One sample yielded the 23 T cell receptor beta chains listed below, sequenced in a study of cytomegalovirus exposure and HLA in healthy donors. Sequencing was performed with immunoSEQ multiplex PCR; in TCRdb, only in-frame clones are kept and a portion is missing. The repertoire holds 130,000 to 150,000 clones, with approximately 86% as singletons. Sequencing was performed on PBMCs. The receptors shown here come from a man younger than 35 in good health and CMV-seropositive.

This chain's CDR3 is CASSRQEGETQYF. CDR3 nucleotide sequence: TGCGCCAGCAGCCGACAGGAAGGAGAGACCCAGTACTTC. This chain joins TRBV5-1 and TRBJ2-5; D might be TRBD1 (6 bases). Germline V lookup: CDR1 SGHRS, CDR2 YFSETQ. The length of the CDR3 is 13 residues. V was shortened by 4 bases and J by 4 bases, with 11 bases between the two germline ends.

The V and J genes are TRBV28 and TRBJ1-1, with 8 positions matching TRBD1. V lost 5 bases and J lost 3; bases outside the gene matches: 14. Germline V gives CDR1 MDHEN, CDR2 SYDVKM. The CDR3 is 17 amino acids. CDR3 sequence (DNA): TGTGCCAGCAGTCCCATCCCAACGGGACAGGTAGACACTGAAGCTTTCTTT. It specifies CASSPIPTGQVDTEAFF.

The V and J genes are TRBV28 and TRBJ1-1, with a weak D call TRBD1 (5 bases). There are 12 residues in the CDR3. From germline, CDR1 is MDHEN and CDR2 SYDVKM. V lost 3 bases, J lost 4 bases, and 6 bases lay in between. The CDR3 DNA reads TGTGCCAGCAGTTTGACAGCCACTGAAGCTTTCTTT. Translating gives CASSLTATEAFF.

The chain employs TRBV7-9 and TRBJ1-3, with 8 nucleotides matching TRBD1. The CDR3 is made up of 16 amino acids. The V and J ends lost 5 bases and 3 bases, in that order; junction bases with no gene match: 9. Germline-derived CDR1 and CDR2 are SEHNR and FQNEAQ (reference sequence). The CDR3 region is CASSGRRQGLGNTIYF. In DNA, the CDR3 is TGTGCCAGCAGCGGCCGGAGACAGGGGCTTGGAAACACCATATATTTT.

The V call is TRBV11-2, the J call TRBJ1-5, with D maybe TRBD1 (6 bases). The ends were cut back, 1 base at V and 7 bases at J, with 14 bases in the middle. CDR3 length: 15 amino acids. The V gene's germline CDR1 is SGHAT and CDR2 FQNNGV. CDR3 protein: CASSLGQGKGQPQHF. As DNA, the CDR3 is TGTGCCAGCAGCTTAGGGCAGGGGAAGGGACAGCCCCAGCATTTT.

The chain joins TRBV5-4 to TRBJ1-2; no firm D call. Germline CDR1 reads SGHNT; CDR2 reads YYREEE (reference sequence). The V end lost 2 bases, the J end lost 4 bases, and 9 bases lay between the germline ends. The CDR3 has 13 amino acids. The CDR3 loop reads CASSFGRAYGYTF. The DNA of the CDR3 is TGTGCCAGCAGCTTCGGGAGGGCCTATGGCTACACCTTC.

Only one count was recorded for this clone. The gene calls are TRBV11-2 and TRBJ1-1, with D tentatively TRBD1 (6 bases). The CDR3 has 14 amino acids. V was shortened by 5 bases and J by 8 bases, with 18 bases between the two germline ends. The germline CDR1 and CDR2 sequences are SGHAT and FQNNGV. The CDR3 DNA reads TGTGCCAGCAGCCCCGGTTATGGTGGGACAGAAGCTTTCTTT. Translated, it gives CASSPGYGGTEAFF. Full variable domain (outside the CDR3, taken from reference TRBV11-2 and TRBJ1-1): EAGVAQSPRYKIIEKRQSVAFWCNPISGHATLYWYQQILGQGPKLLIQFQNNGVVDDSQLPKDRFSAERLKGVDSTLKIQPAKLEDSAVYLCASSPGYGGTEAFFGQGTRLTVV.

The chain joins TRBV10-2 to TRBJ1-1; the D is unclear. The CDR3 runs 14 residues. V shed 2 bases and J shed 0 bases, with 7 bases lying between them. The germline CDR1 and CDR2 sequences are WSHSY and SAAADI. The CDR3 is CASSELTMNTEAFF. In DNA form, the CDR3 reads TGCGCCAGCAGTGAGCTCACAATGAACACTGAAGCTTTCTTT.

The CDR3 loop is CASNSRSQSNQPQHF. The CDR3 nucleotides are TGTGCCAGCAACTCCCGGAGTCAGAGCAATCAGCCCCAGCATTTT. The V gene is TRBV6-6, the J gene TRBJ1-5; no definite D call. This CDR3 contains 15 residues. The germline V and J ends were trimmed by 7 bases and 1 base, with 14 bases remaining between them. Germline CDR1 is MNHNY and CDR2 is SVGAGI (reference sequence).

This chain connects TRBV5-1 to TRBJ2-5, with 7 positions matching TRBD2. The CDR3 covers 14 residues. V was pared by 0 bases and J by 3 bases, with 2 bases of the junction left unmatched. From germline, CDR1 is SGHRS and CDR2 YFSETQ. The CDR3 DNA reads as TGCGCCAGCAGCTTGGGTCGGGAGGAAGAGACCCAGTACTTC. Translated: CASSLGREEETQYF.

The genes are TRBV10-2 and TRBJ1-2; D is unresolved. Germline CDR1 WSHSY, CDR2 SAAADI. Trimming cost V 2 bases and J 9 bases, with 22 bases left between them. This CDR3 spans 16 amino acids. CDR3: CASSEPTGSRLASYTF. As DNA, the CDR3 is TGCGCCAGCAGTGAGCCGACGGGAAGTCGGCTCGCGAGCTACACCTTC.

The chain recombines TRBV4-2 with TRBJ1-1, with TRBD1 matching 8 bases. The V gene's germline CDR1 is LGHNA and CDR2 YNFKEQ. This CDR3 contains 16 residues. With V trimmed by 5 bases and J by 1 base, 9 bases remained unmatched. The CDR3 bases are TGTGCCAGCAGCGAAAAGCGCGGGACAGGGAACACTGAAGCTTTCTTT. Its translation: CASSEKRGTGNTEAFF.

The V and J genes are TRBV6-1 and TRBJ1-2; weak D call: TRBD1 (5 bases). V shed 2 bases and J shed 6 bases, with 13 bases lying between them. The CDR3 contains 14 residues. The germline gives CDR1 MNHNS, CDR2 SASEGT. The CDR3 reads CASSEWGGVNGYTF. The CDR3 DNA follows: TGTGCCAGCAGTGAATGGGGAGGGGTAAATGGCTACACCTTC.

V gene TRBV7-2 combines with J gene TRBJ2-3, with D perhaps matching TRBD2 (5 bases). Germline-derived CDR1 and CDR2 are SGHTA and FQGNSA. V was trimmed by 11 bases and J by 2 bases, leaving 11 bases between them. This CDR3 is built from 12 residues. CDR3 DNA sequence: TGTGCCGGTGGAGGCTACACAGATACGCAGTATTTT. Amino acid sequence: CAGGGYTDTQYF.

The chain's CDR3 is CASGPGGGTF. DNA of the CDR3: TGTGCCAGTGGCCCCGGGGGGGGGACCTTC. V usage is TRBV19 and J usage is TRBJ1-2; tentatively, D is TRBD1 (5 bases). CDR3 length: 10 residues. Deletions cut 8 bases from V and 14 bases from J, with 15 bases between. CDR1 and CDR2 (germline): LNHDA, SQIVND (reference sequence).

The chain carries TRBV20-1 and TRBJ2-1, with unresolved D. CDR1 DFQATT and CDR2 SNEGSKA come from the germline V gene (reference sequence). Trimming removed 2 bases at V and 5 bases at J, with 4 bases between. The CDR3 consists of 11 residues. The CDR3 is CSARQNNEQFF. In DNA form, the CDR3 reads TGCAGTGCTAGACAGAACAATGAGCAGTTCTTC.

This chain uses TRBV15 with TRBJ2-5; D not resolved. V shed 8 bases and J shed 2 bases, with 15 bases lying between them. The germline V gene encodes CDR1 LNHNV and CDR2 YYDKDF (reference sequence). The CDR3 extends over 14 amino acids. The CDR3, as DNA: TGTGCCACCGCCCCGGAGACCAGACAAGAGACCCAGTACTTC. Its translation is CATAPETRQETQYF. Complete variable domain (other parts from reference TRBV15 and TRBJ2-5): DAMVIQNPRYQVTQFGKPVTLSCSQTLNHNVMYWYQQKSSQAPKLLFHYYDKDFNNEADTPDNFQSRRPNTSFCFLDIRSPGLGDTAMYLCATAPETRQETQYFGPGTRLLVL.

This clone was seen a single time. The rearrangement links TRBV28 to TRBJ2-7; D is undetermined. This CDR3 contains 13 residues. Germline CDR1 reads MDHEN; CDR2 reads SYDVKM. Deletions cut 5 bases from V and 3 bases from J, with 11 bases between. CDR3 amino acids: CASSMAGSYEQYF. CDR3 bases: TGTGCCAGCAGTATGGCAGGTAGCTACGAGCAGTACTTC.

This chain joins TRBV4-2 and TRBJ2-3, with D perhaps TRBD1 (6 bases). V was pared by 3 bases and J by 6 bases, with 16 bases between. This CDR3 contains 15 residues. From germline, CDR1 is LGHNA and CDR2 YNFKEQ. CDR3 sequence: CASSHGSGETDTQYF. For the CDR3, the DNA is TGTGCCAGCAGCCACGGCTCAGGGGAAACGGATACGCAGTATTTT.

This clone was recorded only once. The sample contains more than one DNA sequence encoding this CDR3. The CDR3 loop reads CASSLGQGSSYEQYF. The CDR3 coding sequence is TGCGCCAGCAGCTTAGGACAGGGAAGCTCCTACGAGCAGTACTTC. The chain uses TRBV5-1 and TRBJ2-7; TRBD1 matches 8 bases. The ends lost 2 bases at V and 0 bases at J; junction bases unmatched: 4. Per the germline V gene, CDR1 is SGHRS and CDR2 is YFSETQ. The CDR3 runs 15 residues.

This clone showed up just a few times. The rearrangement links TRBV28 to TRBJ1-1, with a weak D call TRBD1 (5 bases). The CDR3 totals 14 residues. The V and J ends lost 10 bases and 2 bases respectively, with 17 bases between them. Germline V lookup: CDR1 MDHEN, CDR2 SYDVKM. This CDR3 is CATRAAASNTEAFF. CDR3 bases: TGTGCCACCAGGGCAGCGGCTTCAAACACTGAAGCTTTCTTT.

A note on this clone: The identical CDR3 is also encoded by other nucleotide sequences in the sample. The chain joins TRBV5-1 to TRBJ1-5; D ambiguous. The germline V gene has CDR1 SGHRS and CDR2 YFSETQ. The V gene lost 0 bases and the J gene lost 4 bases, with 5 bases spanning the gap. The CDR3 extends over 13 amino acids. CDR3 protein: CASSLAGNQPQHF. DNA of the CDR3: TGCGCCAGCAGCTTGGCCGGGAATCAGCCCCAGCATTTT.

The rearrangement uses TRBV27 and TRBJ2-5; TRBD2 matches 11 bases. This CDR3 is 16 amino acids long. With 4 bases clipped from V and 4 bases from J, the junction kept 8 bases outside the gene matches. Germline V gene sequence: CDR1 MNHEY, CDR2 SMNVEV (reference sequence). Here the CDR3 reads CASSSITSGRPETQYF. DNA for the CDR3: TGTGCCAGCAGTTCCATTACTAGCGGGAGACCAGAGACCCAGTACTTC.